Sequencing of this TCR beta chain was carried out in a study of blood T cell repertoires in COVID-19. This table comes from immunoSEQ multiplex PCR, and its TCRdb copy is limited to in-frame clones, with some not included. Among 150,000 to 200,000 clones listed, about 84% were seen once. CDR1 and CDR2 from the germline V gene are SGHRS and YFSETQ. Trimming removed 2 bases from V and 8 bases from J, with 17 bases in between. The CDR3 consists of 15 residues. The V and J genes are TRBV5-1 and TRBJ2-1; D perhaps matches TRBD2 (7 bases). The sequence was collected from a man in his forties who had recovered from COVID-19. The sequencing input was PBMCs or T cells enriched from blood (not recorded which). The CDR3 here is CASSFVRGAGDEQFF. CDR3 sequence (DNA): TGCGCCAGCAGCTTTGTTCGGGGGGCGGGTGATGAGCAGTTCTTC.